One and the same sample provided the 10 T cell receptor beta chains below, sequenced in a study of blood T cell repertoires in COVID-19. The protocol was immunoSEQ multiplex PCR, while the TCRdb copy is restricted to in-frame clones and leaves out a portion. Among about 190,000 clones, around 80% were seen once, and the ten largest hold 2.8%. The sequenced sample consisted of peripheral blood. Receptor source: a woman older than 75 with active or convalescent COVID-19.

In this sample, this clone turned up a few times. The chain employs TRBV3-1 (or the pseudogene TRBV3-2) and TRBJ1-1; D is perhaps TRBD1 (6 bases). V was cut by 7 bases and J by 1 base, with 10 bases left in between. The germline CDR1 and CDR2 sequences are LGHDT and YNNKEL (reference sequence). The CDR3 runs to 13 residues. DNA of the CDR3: TGTGCCAGCACGCTGACAGGGAACACTGAAGCTTTCTTT. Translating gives CASTLTGNTEAFF.

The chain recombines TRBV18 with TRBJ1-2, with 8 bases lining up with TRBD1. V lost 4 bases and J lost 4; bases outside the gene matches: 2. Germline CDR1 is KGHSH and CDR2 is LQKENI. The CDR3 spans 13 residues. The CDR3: CASSRGQVYGYTF. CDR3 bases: TGTGCCAGCTCACGGGGACAGGTCTATGGCTACACCTTC.

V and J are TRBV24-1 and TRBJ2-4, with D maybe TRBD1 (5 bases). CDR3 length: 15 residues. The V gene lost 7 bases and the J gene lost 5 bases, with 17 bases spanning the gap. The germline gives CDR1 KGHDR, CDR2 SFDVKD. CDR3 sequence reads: CATSTTRTTENIQYF. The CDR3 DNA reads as TGTGCCACCAGCACAACTCGGACAACTGAAAACATTCAGTACTTC.

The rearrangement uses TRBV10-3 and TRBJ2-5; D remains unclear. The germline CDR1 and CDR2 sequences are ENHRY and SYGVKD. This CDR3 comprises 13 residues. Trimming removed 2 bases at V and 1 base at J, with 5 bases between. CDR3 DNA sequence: TGTGCCATCAGTGAGCTATTCCAAGAGACCCAGTACTTC. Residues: CAISELFQETQYF.

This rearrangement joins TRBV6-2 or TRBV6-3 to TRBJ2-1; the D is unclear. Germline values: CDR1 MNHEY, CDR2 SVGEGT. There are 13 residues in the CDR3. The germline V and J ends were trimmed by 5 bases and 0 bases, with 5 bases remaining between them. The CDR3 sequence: CASSRSSYNEQFF. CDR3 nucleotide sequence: TGTGCCAGCAGTCGGAGCTCCTACAATGAGCAGTTCTTC.

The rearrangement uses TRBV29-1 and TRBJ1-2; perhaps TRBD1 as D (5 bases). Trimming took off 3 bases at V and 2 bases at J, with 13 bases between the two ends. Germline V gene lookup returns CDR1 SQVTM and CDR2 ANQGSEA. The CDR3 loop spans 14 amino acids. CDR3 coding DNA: TGCAGCGTTGATGCTACAGGCAGAAACTATGGCTACACCTTC. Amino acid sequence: CSVDATGRNYGYTF.

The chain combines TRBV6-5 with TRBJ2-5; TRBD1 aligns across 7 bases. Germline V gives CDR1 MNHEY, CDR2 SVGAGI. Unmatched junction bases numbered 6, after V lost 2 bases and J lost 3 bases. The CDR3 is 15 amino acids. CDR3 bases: TGTGCCAGCAGTTACCGACAGGGCTGGGAAGAGACCCAGTACTTC. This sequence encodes CASSYRQGWEETQYF.

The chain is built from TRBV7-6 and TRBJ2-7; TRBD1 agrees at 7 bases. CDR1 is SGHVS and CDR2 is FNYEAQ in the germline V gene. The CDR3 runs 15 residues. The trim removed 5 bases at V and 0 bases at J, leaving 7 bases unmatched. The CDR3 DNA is TGTGCCAGCAGCGTCGGACAGGCTAGCTCCTACGAGCAGTACTTC. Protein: CASSVGQASSYEQYF. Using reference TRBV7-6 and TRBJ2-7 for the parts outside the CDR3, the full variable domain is GAGVSQSPRYKVTKRGQDVALRCDPISGHVSLYWYRQALGQGPEFLTYFNYEAQQDKSGLPNDRFSAERPEGSISTLTIQRTEQRDSAMYRCASSVGQASSYEQYFGPGTRLTVT.

CDR3 nucleotide sequence: TGTGCCAGCAGCTTAGACAGGGGGCTAGATGGCTACACCTTC. The encoded protein is CASSLDRGLDGYTF. The rearrangement joins TRBV7-2 to TRBJ1-2; TRBD1 aligns across 9 bases. With V trimmed by 1 base and J by 6 bases, 3 bases remained unmatched. This CDR3 is built from 14 residues. Germline V lookup: CDR1 SGHTA, CDR2 FQGNSA.

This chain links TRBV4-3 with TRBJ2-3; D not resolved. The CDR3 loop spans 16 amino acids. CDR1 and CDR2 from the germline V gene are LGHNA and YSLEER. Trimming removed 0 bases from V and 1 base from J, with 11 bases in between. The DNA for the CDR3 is TGCGCCAGCAGCCAAGATTGGCTGGCAGGCACAGATACGCAGTATTTT. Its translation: CASSQDWLAGTDTQYF.